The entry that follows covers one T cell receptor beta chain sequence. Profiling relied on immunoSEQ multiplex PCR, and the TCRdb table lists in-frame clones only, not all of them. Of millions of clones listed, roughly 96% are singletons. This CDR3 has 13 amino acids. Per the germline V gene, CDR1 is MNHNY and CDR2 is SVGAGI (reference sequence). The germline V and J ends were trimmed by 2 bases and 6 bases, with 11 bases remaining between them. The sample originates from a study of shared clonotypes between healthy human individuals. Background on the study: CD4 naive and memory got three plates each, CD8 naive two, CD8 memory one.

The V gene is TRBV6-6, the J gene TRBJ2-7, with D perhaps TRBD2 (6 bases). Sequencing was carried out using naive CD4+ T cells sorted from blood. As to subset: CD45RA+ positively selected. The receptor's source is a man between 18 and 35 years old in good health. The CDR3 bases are TGTGCCAGCAGTTACGGGGGGACCCGCGAGCAGTACTTC. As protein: CASSYGGTREQYF.